The 19 T cell receptor beta chains below all came from one sample that was sequenced in a study of early stage breast cancer tumors. Produced via immunoSEQ multiplex PCR; TCRdb's table is partial and in-frame only. The repertoire holds fewer than 50,000 clones, with about 78% as singletons. The sequenced sample consisted of blood. These receptors all stem from a person aged 50 to 59 with breast cancer.

This chain uses TRBV2 with TRBJ1-2; possibly TRBD1 for D (5 bases). The CDR3 is 14 amino acids. Trimming pared 5 bases from V and 0 bases from J, leaving 10 bases between. Germline CDR1 and CDR2: SNHLY and FYNNEI. The CDR3 DNA reads as TGTGCCAGCAGTCCCAGGGTAGCTAACTATGGCTACACCTTC. Encoded protein: CASSPRVANYGYTF.

This clone has only one observation. The chain employs TRBV2 and TRBJ1-2; 10 bases align to TRBD1. This CDR3 is built from 17 residues. Germline CDR1 reads SNHLY; CDR2 reads FYNNEI. With 8 bases clipped from V and 3 bases from J, the junction kept 15 bases outside the gene matches. The DNA of the CDR3 is TGTGCCAGCGACAACTTAAGTCTGGACAGGGGGGACTATGGCTACACCTTC. It codes for CASDNLSLDRGDYGYTF.

This clone was counted between two and nine times. V gene TRBV10-1 combines with J gene TRBJ2-7; TRBD1 matches at 7 bases. This CDR3 spans 13 amino acids. With V trimmed by 4 bases and J by 9 bases, 9 bases remained unmatched. The germline V gene encodes CDR1 WNHNN and CDR2 SYGVQD (reference sequence). In DNA, the CDR3 is TGCGCCAGCAGTGGAGGGACAGCTACGACGCAGTACTTC. As protein: CASSGGTATTQYF.

J is TRBJ1-4 and V is TRBV14; no firm D call. The CDR3 runs 13 residues. Trimming shortened V by 4 bases and J by 5 bases, and 8 bases separated the two germline ends. Germline V gene sequence: CDR1 SGHDN, CDR2 FVKESK. As DNA, the CDR3 is TGTGCCAGCAGCCGCCTCGGGAATGAAAAACTGTTTTTT. Translation: CASSRLGNEKLFF.

The chain links TRBV7-3 to TRBJ2-6; tentative D call: TRBD1 (6 bases). This CDR3 region has 16 residues. Germline CDR1 SGHTA, CDR2 FQGTGA. The germline V and J ends were trimmed by 3 bases and 8 bases, with 17 bases remaining between them. The CDR3 DNA reads as TGTGCCAGCAGCTTCCCGTTGGGACATGAGACCAACGTCCTGACTTTC. Translation gives CASSFPLGHETNVLTF.

The V and J genes are TRBV7-3 and TRBJ2-1, with 10 positions matching TRBD2. This CDR3 has 16 amino acids. The germline CDR1 and CDR2 sequences are SGHTA and FQGTGA. V lost 2 bases to trimming and J lost 6 bases; unmatched junction nucleotides: 7. CDR3 DNA: TGTGCCAGCAGCTTAGGGGGGAGCGGGAGGGCCAATGAGCAGTTCTTC. Its translation is CASSLGGSGRANEQFF.

This chain uses TRBV7-3 with TRBJ1-2; TRBD1 agrees at 8 bases. The V gene end was trimmed by 5 bases and the J gene end by 6 bases; junction bases not matched to a gene: 5. The CDR3 loop spans 13 amino acids. CDR1 and CDR2 from the germline V gene are SGHTA and FQGTGA. CDR3 residues: CASSRGQGDGYTF. The CDR3 region has the DNA TGTGCCAGCAGCCGTGGACAGGGTGATGGCTACACCTTC.

V is TRBV7-2 and J is TRBJ2-5, with 13 bases that match TRBD2. J lost 1 base, V lost 5 bases, and 4 bases had no gene match. This CDR3 comprises 16 residues. Germline CDR1 reads SGHTA; CDR2 reads FQGNSA. DNA of the CDR3: TGTGCCAGCAGCACCGGACTAGCGGGAGCCCAAGAGACCCAGTACTTC. This gives the protein CASSTGLAGAQETQYF.

V usage is TRBV2 and J usage is TRBJ1-5; 7 bases fit TRBD1. The germline V gene has CDR1 SNHLY and CDR2 FYNNEI. The V and J ends lost 8 bases and 5 bases, in that order; junction bases with no gene match: 6. The CDR3 contains 13 residues. The CDR3 region has the DNA TGTGCCAGCGAGACAGGGTCCTATCAGCCCCAGCATTTT. Protein product: CASETGSYQPQHF.

This clone was counted ten times or more. The chain recombines TRBV12-5 with TRBJ2-2; weak D call: TRBD1 (6 bases). The germline gives CDR1 LGHNT, CDR2 FRNRAP. Between the trimmed V and J ends, which lost 2 bases and 4 bases, there was a span of 11 bases. This CDR3 is 15 amino acids long. CDR3 residues: CASGLRQDSTGELFF. The DNA for the CDR3 is TGTGCTAGTGGTTTGCGACAGGATAGCACCGGGGAGCTGTTTTTT. The full variable domain, in which reference TRBV12-5 and TRBJ2-2 provide the parts outside the CDR3, is DARVTQTPRHKVTEMGQEVTMRCQPILGHNTVFWYRQTMMQGLELLAYFRNRAPLDDSGMPKDRFSAEMPDATLATLKIQPSEPRDSAVYFCASGLRQDSTGELFFGEGSRLTVL.

The chain has TRBV10-3 and TRBJ2-7; TRBD2 matches 15 bases. The CDR3 sequence is 16 residues long. Germline assignment: CDR1 ENHRY and CDR2 SYGVKD. The trim removed 6 bases at V and 7 bases at J, leaving 10 bases unmatched. Here the CDR3 DNA reads TGTGCCATCAGCGAGGGACTAGCGGGAGGACTAGGGGAGCAGTACTTC. Its protein product is CAISEGLAGGLGEQYF.

This chain joins TRBV6-1 and TRBJ1-5, with 9 nucleotides matching TRBD1. There are 18 residues in the CDR3. Germline-derived CDR1 and CDR2 are MNHNS and SASEGT. J was trimmed by 0 bases and V by 3 bases; bases with no gene match: 9. The DNA of the CDR3 is TGTGCCAGCAGTGACCGGGGACAGGGAGGGTTTAGCAATCAGCCCCAGCATTTT. This sequence encodes CASSDRGQGGFSNQPQHF.

This rearrangement joins TRBV20-1 to TRBJ2-7, with D possibly TRBD2 on 6 matching bases. The CDR3 contains 11 residues. Trimming pared 5 bases from V and 6 bases from J, leaving 11 bases between. CDR1 and CDR2 from the germline V gene are DFQATT and SNEGSKA (reference sequence). The CDR3, as DNA: TGCAGTGCTGGGGGACTTCGCGAGCAGTACGTC. Translation: CSAGGLREQYV.

The rearrangement joins TRBV6-5 to TRBJ2-7; 7 nucleotides agree with TRBD1. Germline V gives CDR1 MNHEY, CDR2 SVGAGI. The CDR3 length is 13 residues. Trimming at V came to 7 bases and at J to 4 bases, leaving 7 bases not matched to a gene. DNA of the CDR3: TGTGCCAGCACCCCGGGACAGCCTTACGAGCAGTACTTC. Its protein product is CASTPGQPYEQYF.

By frequency in the sample, this clone is medium-sized. The chain couples TRBV7-2 to TRBJ1-1; D might be TRBD1 (6 bases). CDR1 SGHTA and CDR2 FQGNSA come from the germline V gene. Deletions cut 5 bases from V and 1 base from J, with 11 bases between. This CDR3 has 14 residues. The CDR3 nucleotides are TGTGCCAGCAGCCGAACGGGACAGAACACTGAAGCTTTCTTT. The encoded protein is CASSRTGQNTEAFF.

The rearrangement joins TRBV5-1 to TRBJ2-1; a weak D match, TRBD2 (7 bases). Germline V gene data show CDR1 as SGHRS and CDR2 as YFSETQ. This CDR3 is 17 amino acids long. Trimming cost V 0 bases and J 2 bases, with 15 bases left between them. The CDR3 DNA reads TGCGCCAGCAGCTTGGAGGCGGGGGCAAAGCCCTACAATGAGCAGTTCTTC. It specifies CASSLEAGAKPYNEQFF.

This sequence joins TRBV7-9 and TRBJ2-1, with 9 nucleotides matching TRBD1. Trimming at V came to 5 bases and at J to 5 bases, leaving 13 bases not matched to a gene. The CDR3 totals 17 residues. Per the germline V gene, CDR1 is SEHNR and CDR2 is FQNEAQ (reference sequence). CDR3 in amino acids: CASSTENGQGQHNEQFF. CDR3 nucleotide sequence: TGTGCCAGCAGCACGGAGAACGGACAGGGGCAACACAATGAGCAGTTCTTC.

This chain uses TRBV29-1 with TRBJ2-5, with 7 bases matching TRBD1. This CDR3 region has 12 residues. Looked up from germline, CDR1 is SQVTM and CDR2 is ANQGSEA. Losses at the gene ends were 7 bases for V and 3 bases for J; bases not matched to a gene: 5. The CDR3 spells CSARGQEETQYF. In nucleotides, the CDR3 is TGCAGCGCCCGCGGACAGGAAGAGACCCAGTACTTC. Drawing the rest from reference TRBV29-1 and TRBJ2-5, the complete variable domain is SAVISQKPSRDICQRGTSLTIQCQVDSQVTMMFWYRQQPGQSLTLIATANQGSEATYESGFVIDKFPISRPNLTFSTLTVSNMSPEDSSIYLCSARGQEETQYFGPGTRLLVL.

As DNA, the CDR3 is TGTGCCAGCACGACTTACGGAAGCTATGGCTACACCTTC. This encodes CASTTYGSYGYTF. The chain recombines TRBV7-2 with TRBJ1-2; D is unresolved. The CDR3 is made up of 13 amino acids. Deletions cut 7 bases from V and 4 bases from J, with 13 bases between. CDR1 is SGHTA and CDR2 is FQGNSA in the germline V gene.